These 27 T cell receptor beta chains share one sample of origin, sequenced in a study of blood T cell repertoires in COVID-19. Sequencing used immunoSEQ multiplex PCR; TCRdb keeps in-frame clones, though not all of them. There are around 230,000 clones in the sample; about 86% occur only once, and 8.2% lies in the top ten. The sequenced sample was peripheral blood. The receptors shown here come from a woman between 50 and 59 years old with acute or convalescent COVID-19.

In nucleotides, the CDR3 is TGCGCCAGCAGCCAAGACGAGGGGGCTGGGGCCAACGTCCTGACTTTC. It is translated as CASSQDEGAGANVLTF. This chain uses TRBV4-1 with TRBJ2-6; weak D call: TRBD1 (6 bases). Germline CDR1 is MGHRA and CDR2 is YSYEKL. Trimming removed 0 bases at V and 2 bases at J, with 8 bases between. CDR3 length equals 16 residues.

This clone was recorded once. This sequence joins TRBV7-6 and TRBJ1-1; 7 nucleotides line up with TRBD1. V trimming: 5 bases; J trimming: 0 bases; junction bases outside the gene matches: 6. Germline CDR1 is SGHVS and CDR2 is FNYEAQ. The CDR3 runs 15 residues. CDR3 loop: CASSDRAYMNTEAFF. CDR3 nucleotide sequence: TGTGCCAGCAGCGACAGGGCCTACATGAACACTGAAGCTTTCTTT.

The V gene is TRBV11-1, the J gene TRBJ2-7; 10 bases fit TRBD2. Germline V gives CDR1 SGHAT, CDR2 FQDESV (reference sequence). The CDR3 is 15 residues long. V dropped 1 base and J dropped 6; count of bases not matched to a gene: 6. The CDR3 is CASSLDWLAGVEQYF. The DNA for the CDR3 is TGTGCCAGCAGCTTAGATTGGCTAGCGGGAGTCGAGCAGTACTTC. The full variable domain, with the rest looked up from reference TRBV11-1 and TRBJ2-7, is EAEVAQSPRYKITEKSQAVAFWCDPISGHATLYWYRQILGQGPELLVQFQDESVVDDSQLPKDRFSAERLKGVDSTLKIQPAELGDSAMYLCASSLDWLAGVEQYFGPGTRLTVT.

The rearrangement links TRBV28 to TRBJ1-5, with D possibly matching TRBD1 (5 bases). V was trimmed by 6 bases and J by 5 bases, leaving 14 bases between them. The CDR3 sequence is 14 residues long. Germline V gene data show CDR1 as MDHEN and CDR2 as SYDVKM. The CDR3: CASSLPQAYQPQHF. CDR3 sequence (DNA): TGTGCCAGCAGCCTGCCACAGGCGTATCAGCCCCAGCATTTT.

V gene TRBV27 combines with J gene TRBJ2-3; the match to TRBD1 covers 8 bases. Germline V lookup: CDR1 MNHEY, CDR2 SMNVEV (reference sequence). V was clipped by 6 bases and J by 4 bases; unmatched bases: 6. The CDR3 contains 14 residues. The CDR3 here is CASRLRGRPDTQYF. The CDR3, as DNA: TGTGCCAGCAGACTCAGGGGGCGCCCAGATACGCAGTATTTT.

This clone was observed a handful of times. Written as DNA, the CDR3 is TGCGCCAGCAGCCCGGAACCGGGACAGGGGTATTACGAGCAGTACTTC. Translation gives CASSPEPGQGYYEQYF. V gene TRBV10-1 combines with J gene TRBJ2-7, with 10 nucleotides matching TRBD1. This CDR3 comprises 16 residues. CDR1 and CDR2 (germline): WNHNN, SYGVQD (reference sequence). V lost 6 bases and J lost 4; bases outside the gene matches: 12.

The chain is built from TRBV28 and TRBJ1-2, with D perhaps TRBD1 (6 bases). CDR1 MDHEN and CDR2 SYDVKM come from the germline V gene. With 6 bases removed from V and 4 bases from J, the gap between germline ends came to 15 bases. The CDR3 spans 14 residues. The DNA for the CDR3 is TGTGCCAGCAGCGGCCGGGGCAGGGGCTATGGCTACACCTTC. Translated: CASSGRGRGYGYTF.

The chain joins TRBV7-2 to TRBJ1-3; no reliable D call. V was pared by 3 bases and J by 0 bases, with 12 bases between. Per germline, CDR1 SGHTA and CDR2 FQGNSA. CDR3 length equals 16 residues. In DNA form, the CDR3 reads TGTGCCAGCAGCTTGGTCGGGTCCGACTCTGGAAACACCATATATTTT. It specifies CASSLVGSDSGNTIYF.

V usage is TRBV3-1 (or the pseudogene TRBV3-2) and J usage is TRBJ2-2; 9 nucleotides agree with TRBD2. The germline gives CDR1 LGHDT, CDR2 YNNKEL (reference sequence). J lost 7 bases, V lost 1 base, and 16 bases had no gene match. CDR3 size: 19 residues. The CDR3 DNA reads TGTGCCAGCAGCCAAGGTCAGAGAGCGGGAGGCCTTGGGGGCGGGGAGCTGTTTTTT. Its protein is CASSQGQRAGGLGGGELFF.

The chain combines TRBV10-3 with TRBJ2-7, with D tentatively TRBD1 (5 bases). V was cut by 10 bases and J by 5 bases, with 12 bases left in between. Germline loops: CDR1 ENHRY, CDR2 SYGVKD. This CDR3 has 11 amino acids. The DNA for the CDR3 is TGTGCCACCACCGACAGCAACGAGCAGTACTTC. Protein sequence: CATTDSNEQYF.

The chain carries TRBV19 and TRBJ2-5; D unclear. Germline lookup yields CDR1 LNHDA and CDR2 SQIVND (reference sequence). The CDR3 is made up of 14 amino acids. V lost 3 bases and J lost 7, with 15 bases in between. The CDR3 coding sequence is TGTGCCAGTAGTATTGCCCCCTCCCCGGGGACCCAGTACTTC. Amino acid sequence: CASSIAPSPGTQYF.

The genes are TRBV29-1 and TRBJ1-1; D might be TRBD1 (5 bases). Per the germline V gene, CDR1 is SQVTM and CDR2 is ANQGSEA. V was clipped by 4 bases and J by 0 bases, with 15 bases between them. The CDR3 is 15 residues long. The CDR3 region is CSVGWQGGMNTEAFF. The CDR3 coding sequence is TGCAGCGTTGGCTGGCAGGGTGGGATGAACACTGAAGCTTTCTTT.

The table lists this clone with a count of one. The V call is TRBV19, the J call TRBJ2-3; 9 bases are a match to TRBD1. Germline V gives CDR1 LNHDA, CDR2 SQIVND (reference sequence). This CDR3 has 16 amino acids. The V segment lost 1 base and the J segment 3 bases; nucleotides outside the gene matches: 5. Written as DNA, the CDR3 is TGTGCCAGTAGTATAGCCCCGACAGGGGGGACAGATACGCAGTATTTT. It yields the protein CASSIAPTGGTDTQYF.

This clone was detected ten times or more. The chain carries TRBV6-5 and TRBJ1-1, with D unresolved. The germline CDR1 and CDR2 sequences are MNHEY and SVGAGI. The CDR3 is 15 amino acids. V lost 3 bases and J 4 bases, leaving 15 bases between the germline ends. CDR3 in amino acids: CASSYLSIRGTEAFF. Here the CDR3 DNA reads TGTGCCAGCAGTTATTTATCCATCCGGGGCACTGAAGCTTTCTTT.

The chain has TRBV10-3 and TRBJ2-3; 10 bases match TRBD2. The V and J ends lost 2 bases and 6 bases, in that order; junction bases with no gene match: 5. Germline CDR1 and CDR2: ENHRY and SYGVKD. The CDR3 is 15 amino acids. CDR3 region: CAISELAGVSDTQYF. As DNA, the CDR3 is TGTGCCATCAGTGAGCTAGCGGGAGTGTCGGATACGCAGTATTTT.

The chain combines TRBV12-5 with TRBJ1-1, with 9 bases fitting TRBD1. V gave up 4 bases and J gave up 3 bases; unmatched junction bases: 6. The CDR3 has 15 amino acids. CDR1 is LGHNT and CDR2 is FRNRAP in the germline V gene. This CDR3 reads CASGSNRGRDTEAFF. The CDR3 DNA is TGTGCTAGTGGTTCCAACAGGGGGCGGGACACTGAAGCTTTCTTT.

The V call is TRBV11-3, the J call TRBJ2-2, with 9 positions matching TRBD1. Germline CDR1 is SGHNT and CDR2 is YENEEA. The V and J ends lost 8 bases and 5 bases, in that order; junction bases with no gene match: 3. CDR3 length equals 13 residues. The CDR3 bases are TGTGCCAGCTCGACAGGGGGGACCGGGGAGCTGTTTTTT. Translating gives CASSTGGTGELFF.

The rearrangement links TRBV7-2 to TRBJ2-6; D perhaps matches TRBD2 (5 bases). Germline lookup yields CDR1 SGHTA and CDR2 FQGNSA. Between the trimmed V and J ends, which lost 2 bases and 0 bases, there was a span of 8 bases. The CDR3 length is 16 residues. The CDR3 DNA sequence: TGTGCCAGCAGCTTAAGTGGAGGCTCTGGGGCCAACGTCCTGACTTTC. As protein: CASSLSGGSGANVLTF.

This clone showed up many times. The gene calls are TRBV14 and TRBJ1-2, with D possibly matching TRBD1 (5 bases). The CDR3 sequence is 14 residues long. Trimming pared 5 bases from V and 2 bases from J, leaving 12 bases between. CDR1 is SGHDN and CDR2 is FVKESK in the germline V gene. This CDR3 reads CASSKGHLNYGYTF. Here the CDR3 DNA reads TGTGCCAGCAGCAAAGGACACCTCAACTATGGCTACACCTTC.

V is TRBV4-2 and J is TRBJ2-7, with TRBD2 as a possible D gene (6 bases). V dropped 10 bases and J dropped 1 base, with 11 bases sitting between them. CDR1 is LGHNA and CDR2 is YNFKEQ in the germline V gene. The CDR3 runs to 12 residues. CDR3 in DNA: TGTGCCACTTCTGCGGGATCCTACGAGCAGTACTTC. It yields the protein CATSAGSYEQYF.

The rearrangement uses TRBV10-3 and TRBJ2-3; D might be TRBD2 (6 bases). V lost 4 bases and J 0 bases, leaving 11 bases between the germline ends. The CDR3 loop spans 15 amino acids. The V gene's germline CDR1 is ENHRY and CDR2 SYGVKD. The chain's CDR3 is CAISVGGGSTDTQYF. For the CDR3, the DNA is TGTGCCATCAGTGTGGGGGGAGGTAGCACAGATACGCAGTATTTT.

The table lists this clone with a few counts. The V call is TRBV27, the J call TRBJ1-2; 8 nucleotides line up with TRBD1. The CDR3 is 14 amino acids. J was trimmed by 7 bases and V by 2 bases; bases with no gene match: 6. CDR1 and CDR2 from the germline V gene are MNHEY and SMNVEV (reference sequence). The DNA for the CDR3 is TGTGCCAGCAGTTTACTCGACAGGGGTGGTGGCTACACCTTC. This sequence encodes CASSLLDRGGGYTF.

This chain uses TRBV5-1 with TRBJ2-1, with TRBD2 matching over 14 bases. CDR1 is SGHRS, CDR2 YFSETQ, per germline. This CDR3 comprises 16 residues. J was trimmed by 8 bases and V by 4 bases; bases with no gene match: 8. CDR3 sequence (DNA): TGCGCCAGCAGCAAGCATGAGGGACTAGCGGGAGATGAGCAGTTCTTC. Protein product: CASSKHEGLAGDEQFF.

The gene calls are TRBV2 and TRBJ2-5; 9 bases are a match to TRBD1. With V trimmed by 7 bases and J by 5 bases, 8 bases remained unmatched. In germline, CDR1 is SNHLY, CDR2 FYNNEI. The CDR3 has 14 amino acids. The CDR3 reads CASTWDRALETQYF. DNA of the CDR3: TGTGCCAGCACCTGGGACAGGGCCTTGGAGACCCAGTACTTC.

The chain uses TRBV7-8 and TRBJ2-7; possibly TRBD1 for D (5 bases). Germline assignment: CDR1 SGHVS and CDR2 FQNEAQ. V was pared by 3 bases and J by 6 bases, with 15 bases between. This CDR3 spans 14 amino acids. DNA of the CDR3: TGTGCCAGCAGCTTCTACCCCAGGGTCGCCGAGCAGTACTTC. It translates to CASSFYPRVAEQYF. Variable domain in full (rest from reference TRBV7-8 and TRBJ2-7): GAGVSQSPRYKVAKRGQDVALRCDPISGHVSLFWYQQALGQGPEFLTYFQNEAQLDKSGLPSDRFFAERPEGSVSTLKIQRTQQEDSAVYLCASSFYPRVAEQYFGPGTRLTVT.

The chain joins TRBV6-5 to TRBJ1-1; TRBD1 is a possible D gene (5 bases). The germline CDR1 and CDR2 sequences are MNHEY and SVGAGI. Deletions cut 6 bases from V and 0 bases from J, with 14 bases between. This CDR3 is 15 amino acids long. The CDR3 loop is CASRRTVQVNTEAFF. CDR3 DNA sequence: TGTGCCAGCAGGCGAACCGTACAGGTGAACACTGAAGCTTTCTTT.

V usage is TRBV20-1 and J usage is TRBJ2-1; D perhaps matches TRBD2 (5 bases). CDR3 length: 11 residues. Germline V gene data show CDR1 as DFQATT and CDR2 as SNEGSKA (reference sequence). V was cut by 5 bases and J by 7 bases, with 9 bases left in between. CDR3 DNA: TGCAGTGCTGACTACTTAAATGAGCAGTTCTTC. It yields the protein CSADYLNEQFF.